One T cell receptor (beta chain) is described in this entry. Some clones are missing from TCRdb's copy, which holds only in-frame ones; the method was immunoSEQ multiplex PCR. The table includes around 61,000 clones, around 97% detected once. This specimen belongs to a study of technical replicates of blood from several donors. Germline loops: CDR1 SGHVS, CDR2 FQNEAQ. The length of the CDR3 is 16 residues. Trimming pared 0 bases from V and 5 bases from J, leaving 14 bases between. The material sequenced was T cells isolated from PBMCs. The J gene is TRBJ1-5, the V gene TRBV7-8; D perhaps matches TRBD1 (6 bases). This TCR was sampled from a human donor in good health. CDR3 in DNA: TGTGCCAGCAGCTTAGCGGCAGGGGAGAGGGATCAGCCCCAGCATTTT. Protein sequence: CASSLAAGERDQPQHF.